The 25 T cell receptor beta chains reported below all come from one sample, sequenced in a study of breast tumors, draining lymph nodes, adjacent tissues. One entry per CDR3 protein results from TCRdb running MiXCR on the multiplex PCR reads. The sample yields roughly 70,000 distinct CDR3 sequences, around two fifths seen once. The source material was breast tumor tissue. Receptor source: a female donor with breast cancer. Some clones in this sample may be carry-over from other donors' samples.

The V gene is TRBV5-8, the J gene TRBJ1-6; D possibly corresponds to TRBD1 (5 bases). Trimming pared 0 bases from V and 13 bases from J, leaving 11 bases between. The CDR3 extends over 13 amino acids. Germline loops: CDR1 SGHTS, CDR2 YDEGEE. The CDR3: CASSLARGDPLHF. CDR3 nucleotide sequence: TGTGCCAGCAGCTTGGCTAGGGGAGATCCCCTCCACTTT.

This clonotype was picked up many times. Given a much more abundant clone one base away, this may be a read error. The V call is TRBV20-1, the J call TRBJ2-7; 9 nucleotides line up with TRBD1. The CDR3 length is 14 residues. J was trimmed by 6 bases and V by 6 bases; bases with no gene match: 12. CDR1 and CDR2 from the germline V gene are DFQATT and SNEGSKA (reference sequence). The CDR3 nucleotides are TGCAGTGCCCCGGACAGGGGAAGGTTAGCCGAGCAGTACTTC. Protein: CSAPDRGRLAEQYF.

The chain links TRBV15 to TRBJ2-7, with D unresolved. V lost 0 bases, J lost 0 bases, and 12 bases lay in between. The germline V gene encodes CDR1 LNHNV and CDR2 YYDKDF (reference sequence). The CDR3 extends over 16 amino acids. CDR3 coding DNA: TGTGCCACCAGCAGAGAGAATGCCCCTAGCTCCTACGAGCAGTACTTC. Translation gives CATSRENAPSSYEQYF.

In this sample, this clonotype turned up many times. The J gene is TRBJ2-1, the V gene TRBV5-4, with D maybe TRBD2 (5 bases). CDR1 is SGHNT, CDR2 YYREEE, per germline (reference sequence). The V and J ends lost 0 bases and 5 bases respectively, with 12 bases between them. The CDR3 sequence is 15 residues long. The CDR3 coding sequence is TGTGCCAGCAGCTTGGTAATAGCGACTGACAATGAGCAGTTCTTC. Protein product: CASSLVIATDNEQFF. Drawing the rest from reference TRBV5-4 and TRBJ2-1, the complete variable domain is ETGVTQSPTHLIKTRGQQVTLRCSSQSGHNTVSWYQQALGQGPQFIFQYYREEENGRGNFPPRFSGLQFPNYSSELNVNALELDDSALYLCASSLVIATDNEQFFGPGTRLTVL.

This clonotype occurred many times. This may be a read error: a much more frequent sequence differs by one nucleotide. The V call is TRBV20-1, the J call TRBJ2-1, with 9 positions matching TRBD2. This CDR3 has 14 amino acids. The V gene's germline CDR1 is DFQATT and CDR2 SNEGSKA (reference sequence). CDR3 sequence: CSASWLAGYTEQFF. In DNA, the CDR3 is TGCAGTGCTAGTTGGCTAGCGGGATACACTGAGCAGTTCTTC.

This clonotype was found a few times. Possible read error: a much larger clone is one base away. The CDR3 DNA is TGTGCCAGCAGCTTAGGACGGGGGGAGTGGGCAGATACGCAGTATTTT. Translated: CASSLGRGEWADTQYF. The rearrangement links TRBV7-9 to TRBJ2-3; 7 bases align to TRBD2. CDR1 and CDR2 from the germline V gene are SEHNR and FQNEAQ (reference sequence). This CDR3 contains 16 residues. The V segment lost 1 base and the J segment 4 bases; nucleotides outside the gene matches: 8.

Concerning this clonotype itself: This is likely a read error, given that the CDR3 carries no conserved phenylalanine or tryptophan at its end. The DNA is left out, because the CDR3 cannot be placed on it with certainty; the CDR3 is given as TCRdb lists it. CDR3 sequence: CASNTSSTSSTA. This sequence joins TRBV12-5 and TRBJ2-7. The V gene's germline CDR1 is LGHNT and CDR2 FRNRAP. Counting both end residues, the CDR3 totals 12 amino acids.

A few counts support this clonotype. V usage is TRBV11-2 and J usage is TRBJ2-1, with 7 bases aligning to TRBD1. The junction had 24 bases not matched to a gene; V was cut back by 6 bases and J by 10 bases. Germline V gene lookup returns CDR1 SGHAT and CDR2 FQNNGV. This CDR3 has 18 amino acids. The CDR3 region is CASSSPSNNRGGPGEQFF. The CDR3 coding sequence is TGTGCCAGCAGTTCCCCATCCAATAACAGGGGCGGTCCCGGGGAGCAGTTCTTC. Together with reference TRBV11-2 and TRBJ2-1, the CDR3 gives the full variable domain: EAGVAQSPRYKIIEKRQSVAFWCNPISGHATLYWYQQILGQGPKLLIQFQNNGVVDDSQLPKDRFSAERLKGVDSTLKIQPAKLEDSAVYLCASSSPSNNRGGPGEQFFGPGTRLTVL.

This clonotype was seen at least ten times. This rearrangement joins TRBV7-8 to TRBJ2-7; unclear D gene. The V end was cut by 4 bases, the J end by 2 bases, with 18 bases between. Germline V gene data show CDR1 as SGHVS and CDR2 as FQNEAQ. This CDR3 spans 16 amino acids. DNA for the CDR3: TGTGCCAGCAGCTCCTCGTATGTGTCGGTGGCCTACGAGCAGTACTTC. It specifies CASSSSYVSVAYEQYF.

For this clonotype: Just one base apart from a much larger clone, this may be a read error. This chain uses TRBV6-2 or TRBV6-3 with TRBJ2-1; D may match TRBD1 or TRBD2 (5 bases each). The V and J ends lost 5 bases and 4 bases respectively, with 15 bases between them. The CDR3 is 15 residues long. Germline CDR1 reads MNHEY; CDR2 reads SVGEGT. The CDR3 is CASSHLGVGYNEQFF. CDR3 nucleotides: TGTGCCAGCAGTCACTTGGGGGTAGGTTACAATGAGCAGTTCTTC.

About this clonotype: Being one base from a much bigger clone, this may be a read error. The chain links TRBV20-1 to TRBJ2-3; D remains unclear. The CDR3 contains 14 residues. Germline V gene data show CDR1 as DFQATT and CDR2 as SNEGSKA (reference sequence). The CDR3 protein is CSARVALGTATQYF. CDR3 sequence (DNA): TGCAGTGCTAGAGTAGCTTTGGGCACAGCTACGCAGTATTTT.

This chain links TRBV29-1 with TRBJ2-7, with 7 positions matching TRBD1. V dropped 6 bases and J dropped 3; count of bases not matched to a gene: 11. The CDR3 length is 14 residues. Looked up from germline, CDR1 is SQVTM and CDR2 is ANQGSEA. In DNA form, the CDR3 reads TGCAGCGTGGGACCCGGGACAGAACACTACGAGCAGTACTTC. Amino acid sequence: CSVGPGTEHYEQYF.

The V call is TRBV7-2, the J call TRBJ2-6; D unclear. Germline V CDR1 and CDR2: SGHTA, FQGNSA. The CDR3 is made up of 15 amino acids. Trimming stripped 5 bases from V and 5 bases from J, with 13 bases between. CDR3 nucleotide sequence: TGTGCCAGCAGCCTTCAGATCTCCTGGGCCAACGTCCTGACTTTC. This translates into CASSLQISWANVLTF.

This clonotype was seen at least ten times. This chain uses TRBV11-3 with TRBJ2-1; 7 nucleotides agree with TRBD2. This CDR3 is 16 amino acids long. Germline V gene lookup returns CDR1 SGHNT and CDR2 YENEEA. The V gene end was trimmed by 5 bases and the J gene end by 4 bases; junction bases not matched to a gene: 11. The CDR3 nucleotides read TGTGCCAGCAGCCCCCCCGGCGGGAGTGAGTACAATGAGCAGTTCTTC. Translating it yields CASSPPGGSEYNEQFF.

The CDR3 here is CASSLAERGGYGYTF. CDR3 nucleotide sequence: TGTGCCAGCAGCTTGGCCGAGAGGGGAGGCTATGGCTACACCTTC. J is TRBJ1-2 and V is TRBV7-9, with D possibly being TRBD1 (5 bases). CDR3 size: 15 residues. The V gene's germline CDR1 is SEHNR and CDR2 FQNEAQ (reference sequence). V was clipped by 3 bases and J by 4 bases, with 15 bases between them.

About this clonotype itself: The CDR3 end shows no conserved phenylalanine or tryptophan, and so a read error is likely. No DNA is shown, since the ends of the CDR3 on it are uncertain; the CDR3 is the one TCRdb lists. The CDR3 here is CSARVRGK. V usage is TRBV20-1 and J usage is TRBJ1-5; the DNA was not compared with TRBD1, the D call given in the table. Germline CDR1 is DFQATT and CDR2 is SNEGSKA (reference sequence). The CDR3 sequence runs 8 residues, both termini included.

At least ten counts were recorded for this clonotype. With a much larger clone just one base away, this may be a read error. The V and J genes are TRBV6-5 and TRBJ2-7; 9 nucleotides align to TRBD1. CDR3 length equals 15 residues. Germline trimming cut 7 bases from V and 0 bases from J; bases unmatched to any gene: 7. In germline, CDR1 is MNHEY, CDR2 SVGAGI. The DNA for the CDR3 is TGTGCCAGCACACCACAGGGGGCTCTCTCCTACGAGCAGTACTTC. Translating it yields CASTPQGALSYEQYF.

Comment on this clonotype: This may come from a read error, since a much larger clone is one base off. This chain joins TRBV11-2 and TRBJ2-1, with D unresolved. Trimming took 3 bases from V and 9 from J, leaving 12 bases between them. The V gene's germline CDR1 is SGHAT and CDR2 FQNNGV. This CDR3 spans 13 amino acids. This chain's CDR3 is CASSFYLDTEQFF. In DNA form, the CDR3 reads TGTGCCAGCAGCTTTTACCTCGACACTGAGCAGTTCTTC. Using reference TRBV11-2 and TRBJ2-1 for the parts outside the CDR3, the full variable domain is EAGVAQSPRYKIIEKRQSVAFWCNPISGHATLYWYQQILGQGPKLLIQFQNNGVVDDSQLPKDRFSAERLKGVDSTLKIQPAKLEDSAVYLCASSFYLDTEQFFGPGTRLTVL.

This clonotype was detected ten times or more. The rearrangement links TRBV5-1 to TRBJ2-1; D is perhaps TRBD1 (5 bases). The CDR3 is 14 amino acids. CDR1 is SGHRS and CDR2 is YFSETQ in the germline V gene. Trimming shortened V by 0 bases and J by 7 bases, and 11 bases separated the two germline ends. CDR3 bases: TGCGCCAGCAGCTTGGCGGCAGGGTGGAATGAGCAGTTCTTC. It is translated as CASSLAAGWNEQFF.

Points on this clonotype: The junction differs from germline at one of its ends, possibly a read error. The V and J genes are TRBV9 and TRBJ1-5; D remains unclear. Germline V CDR1 and CDR2: SGDLS, YYNGEE. CDR3 length: 14 residues. The CDR3 sequence: CASSEAPGWKPPYF. The CDR3 DNA follows: TGTGCCAGCAGCGAGGCCCCGGGCTGGAAGCCCCCATATTTT.

In this sample, this clonotype is medium-sized. The chain employs TRBV5-6 and TRBJ2-7; no firm D call. The ends were cut back, 1 base at V and 6 bases at J, with 5 bases in the middle. CDR3 size: 11 residues. CDR1 is SGHDT and CDR2 is YYEEEE in the germline V gene. CDR3 bases: TGTGCCAGCAGCTTGTTCGGCGAGCAGTACTTC. This codes for CASSLFGEQYF.

For the CDR3, the DNA is TGCAGTGCTAGAGGGTTCACGACAGGGGGAGGTAGAGGCAATCAGCCCCAGCATTTT. It translates to CSARGFTTGGGRGNQPQHF. The gene calls are TRBV20-1 and TRBJ1-5; TRBD1 aligns across 9 bases. CDR1 and CDR2 (germline): DFQATT, SNEGSKA (reference sequence). The J segment lost 2 bases and the V segment lost 1 base, leaving 15 bases of the junction unmatched. This CDR3 is 19 amino acids long.

A remark on this clonotype: The junction departs from the called germline gene at one end, perhaps through a read error. The chain couples TRBV7-8 to TRBJ1-6; D remains unclear. CDR1 SGHVS and CDR2 FQNEAQ come from the germline V gene. The CDR3 is 13 amino acids. This CDR3 is CASRIQCSGPLHF. CDR3 coding DNA: TGTGCTAGCAGAATACAGTGTTCTGGACCCCTCCACTTT.

The rearrangement joins TRBV7-3 to TRBJ2-5, with TRBD2 matching over 8 bases. The CDR3 spans 17 residues. With 0 bases clipped from V and 4 bases from J, the junction kept 10 bases outside the gene matches. Germline CDR1 is SGHTA and CDR2 is FQGTGA. In DNA form, the CDR3 reads TGTGCCAGCAGCTTAACAGCGGGGGTACTAAGAGGAGAGACCCAGTACTTC. It specifies CASSLTAGVLRGETQYF.

The chain is built from TRBV11-2 and TRBJ2-7, with D tentatively TRBD2 (7 bases). The V gene's germline CDR1 is SGHAT and CDR2 FQNNGV. Trimming removed 8 bases from V and 6 bases from J, with 26 bases in between. This CDR3 spans 16 amino acids. CDR3 nucleotide sequence: TGTGCCAGCGGGCCAGACGTAAGGGGGGGGGTCTCCGAGCAGTACTTC. Translated: CASGPDVRGGVSEQYF.